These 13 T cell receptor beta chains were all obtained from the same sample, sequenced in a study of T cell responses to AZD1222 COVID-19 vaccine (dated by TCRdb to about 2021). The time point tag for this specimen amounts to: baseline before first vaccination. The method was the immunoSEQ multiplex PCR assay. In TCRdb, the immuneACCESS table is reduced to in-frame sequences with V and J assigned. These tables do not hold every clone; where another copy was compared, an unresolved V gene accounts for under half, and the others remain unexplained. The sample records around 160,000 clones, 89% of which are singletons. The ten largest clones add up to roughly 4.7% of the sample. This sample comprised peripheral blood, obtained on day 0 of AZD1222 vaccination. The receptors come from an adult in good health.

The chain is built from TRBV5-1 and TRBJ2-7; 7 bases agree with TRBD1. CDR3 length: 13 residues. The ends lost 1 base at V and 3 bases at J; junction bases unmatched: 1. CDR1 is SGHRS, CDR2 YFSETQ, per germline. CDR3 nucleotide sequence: TGCGCCAGCAGCTTGCGACAGGGCTACGAGCAGTACTTC. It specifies CASSLRQGYEQYF.

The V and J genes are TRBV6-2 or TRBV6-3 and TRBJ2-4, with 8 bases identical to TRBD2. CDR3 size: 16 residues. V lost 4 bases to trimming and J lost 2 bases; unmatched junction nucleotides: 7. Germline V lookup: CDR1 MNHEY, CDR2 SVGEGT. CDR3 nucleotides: TGTGCCAGCAGTTCCGGCGGGGGGCAGACCAAAAACATTCAGTACTTC. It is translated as CASSSGGGQTKNIQYF.

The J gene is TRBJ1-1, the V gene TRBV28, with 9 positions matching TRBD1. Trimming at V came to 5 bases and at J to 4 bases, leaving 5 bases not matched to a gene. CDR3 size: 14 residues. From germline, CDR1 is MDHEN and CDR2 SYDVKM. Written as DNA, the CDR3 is TGTGCCAGCAGTGACGGACAGGGGACCACTGAAGCTTTCTTT. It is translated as CASSDGQGTTEAFF.

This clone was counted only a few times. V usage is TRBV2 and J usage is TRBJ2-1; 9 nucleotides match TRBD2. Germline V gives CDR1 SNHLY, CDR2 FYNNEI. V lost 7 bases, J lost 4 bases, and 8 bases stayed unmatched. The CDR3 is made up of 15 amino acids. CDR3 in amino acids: CASTLQREAYNEQFF. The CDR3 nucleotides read TGTGCCAGCACTTTACAGCGGGAGGCATACAATGAGCAGTTCTTC.

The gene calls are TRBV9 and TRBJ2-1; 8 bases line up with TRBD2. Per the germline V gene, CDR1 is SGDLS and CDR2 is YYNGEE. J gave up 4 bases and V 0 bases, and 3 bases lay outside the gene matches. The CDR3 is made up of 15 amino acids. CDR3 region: CASSVGSGTYNEQFF. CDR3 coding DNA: TGTGCCAGCAGCGTAGGTAGCGGGACATACAATGAGCAGTTCTTC.

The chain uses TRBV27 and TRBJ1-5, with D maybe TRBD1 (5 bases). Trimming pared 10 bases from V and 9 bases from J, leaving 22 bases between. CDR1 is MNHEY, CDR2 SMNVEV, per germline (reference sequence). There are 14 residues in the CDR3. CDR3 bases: TGTGCCACCCGGCCCGAGGGGCGACTAGGGCCCCAGCATTTT. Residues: CATRPEGRLGPQHF.

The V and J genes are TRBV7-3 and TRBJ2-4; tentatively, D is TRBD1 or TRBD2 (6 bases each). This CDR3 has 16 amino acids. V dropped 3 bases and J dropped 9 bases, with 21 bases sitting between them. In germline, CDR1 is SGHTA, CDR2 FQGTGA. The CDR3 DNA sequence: TGTGCCAGCAGCTTGTGGGGGGCCGGCCGTGCTCGCATTCAGTACTTC. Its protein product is CASSLWGAGRARIQYF. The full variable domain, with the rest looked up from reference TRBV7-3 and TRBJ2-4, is GAGVSQTPSNKVTEKGKYVELRCDPISGHTALYWYRQSLGQGPEFLIYFQGTGAADDSGLPNDRFFAVRPEGSVSTLKIQRTERGDSAVYLCASSLWGAGRARIQYFGAGTRLSVL.

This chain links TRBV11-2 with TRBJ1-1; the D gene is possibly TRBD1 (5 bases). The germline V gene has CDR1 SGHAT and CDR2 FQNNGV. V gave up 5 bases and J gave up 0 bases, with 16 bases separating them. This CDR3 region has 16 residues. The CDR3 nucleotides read TGTGCCAGCAGCGGAAATGCCGGGACGGTGAACACTGAAGCTTTCTTT. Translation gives CASSGNAGTVNTEAFF.

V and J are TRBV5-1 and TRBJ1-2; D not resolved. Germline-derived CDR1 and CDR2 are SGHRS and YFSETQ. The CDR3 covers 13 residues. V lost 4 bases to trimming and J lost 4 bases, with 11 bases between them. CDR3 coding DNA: TGCGCCAGCAGCCTTACAGAGATCTATGGCTACACCTTC. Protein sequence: CASSLTEIYGYTF.

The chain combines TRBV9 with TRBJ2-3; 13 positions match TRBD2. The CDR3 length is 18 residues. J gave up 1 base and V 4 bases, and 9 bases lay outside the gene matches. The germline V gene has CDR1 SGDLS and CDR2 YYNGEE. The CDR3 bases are TGTGCCAGCAGCTCCCGGACTAGCGGGAGTCCCGGCACAGATACGCAGTATTTT. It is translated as CASSSRTSGSPGTDTQYF.

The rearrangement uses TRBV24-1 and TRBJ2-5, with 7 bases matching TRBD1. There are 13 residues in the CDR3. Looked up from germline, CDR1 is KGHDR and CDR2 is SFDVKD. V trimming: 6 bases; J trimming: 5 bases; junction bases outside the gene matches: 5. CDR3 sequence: CATSSTGMETQYF. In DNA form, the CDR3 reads TGTGCCACCAGTTCGACAGGGATGGAGACCCAGTACTTC.

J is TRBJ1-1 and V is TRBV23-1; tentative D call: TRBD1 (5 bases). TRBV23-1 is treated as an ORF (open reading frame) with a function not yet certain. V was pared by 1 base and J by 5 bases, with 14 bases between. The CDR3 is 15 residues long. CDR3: CASSQFWGGGTEAFF. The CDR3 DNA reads TGCGCCAGCAGTCAATTTTGGGGCGGCGGAACTGAAGCTTTCTTT.

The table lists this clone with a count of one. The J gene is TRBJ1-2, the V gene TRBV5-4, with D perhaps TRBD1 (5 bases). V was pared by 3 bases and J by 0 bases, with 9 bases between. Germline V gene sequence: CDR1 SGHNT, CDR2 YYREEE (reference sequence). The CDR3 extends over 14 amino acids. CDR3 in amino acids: CASSSEGSNYGYTF. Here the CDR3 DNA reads TGTGCCAGCAGCTCTGAGGGGTCTAACTATGGCTACACCTTC.